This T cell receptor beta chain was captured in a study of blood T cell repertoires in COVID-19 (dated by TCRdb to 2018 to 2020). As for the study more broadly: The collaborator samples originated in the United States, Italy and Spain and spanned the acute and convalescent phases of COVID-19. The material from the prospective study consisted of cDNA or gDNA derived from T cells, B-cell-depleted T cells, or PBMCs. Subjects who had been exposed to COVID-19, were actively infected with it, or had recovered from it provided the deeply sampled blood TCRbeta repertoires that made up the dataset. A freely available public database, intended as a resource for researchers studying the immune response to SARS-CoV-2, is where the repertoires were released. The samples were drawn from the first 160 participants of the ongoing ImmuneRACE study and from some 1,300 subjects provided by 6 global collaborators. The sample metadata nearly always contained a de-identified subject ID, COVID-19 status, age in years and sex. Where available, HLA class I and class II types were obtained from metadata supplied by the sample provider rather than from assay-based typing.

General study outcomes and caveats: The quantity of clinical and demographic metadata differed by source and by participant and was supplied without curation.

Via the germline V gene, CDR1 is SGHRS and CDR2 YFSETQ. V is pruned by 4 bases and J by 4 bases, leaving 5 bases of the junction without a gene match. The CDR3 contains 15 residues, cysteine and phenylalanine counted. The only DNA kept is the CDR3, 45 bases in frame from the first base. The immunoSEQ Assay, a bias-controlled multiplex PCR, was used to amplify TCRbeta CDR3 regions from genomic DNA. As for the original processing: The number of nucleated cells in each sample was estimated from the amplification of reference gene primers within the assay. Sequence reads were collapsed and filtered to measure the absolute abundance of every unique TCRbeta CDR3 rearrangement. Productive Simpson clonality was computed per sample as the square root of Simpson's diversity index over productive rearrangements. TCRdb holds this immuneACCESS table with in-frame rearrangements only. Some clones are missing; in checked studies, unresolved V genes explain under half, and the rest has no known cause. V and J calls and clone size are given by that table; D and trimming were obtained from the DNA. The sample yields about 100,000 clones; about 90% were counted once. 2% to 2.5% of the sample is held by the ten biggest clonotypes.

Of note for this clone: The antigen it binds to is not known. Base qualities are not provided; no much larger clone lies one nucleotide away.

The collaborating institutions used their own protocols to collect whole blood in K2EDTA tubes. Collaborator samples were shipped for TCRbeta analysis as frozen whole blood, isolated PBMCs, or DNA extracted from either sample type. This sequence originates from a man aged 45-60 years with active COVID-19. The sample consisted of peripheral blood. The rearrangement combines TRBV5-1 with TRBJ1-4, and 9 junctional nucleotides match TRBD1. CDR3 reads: CASSPGTGYNEKLFF. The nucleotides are TGCGCCAGCAGCCCCGGGACAGGGTATAATGAAAAACTGTTTTTT.